These T cell receptor beta chains were read from a single sample in a study of blood T cell repertoires in COVID-19. Data came from immunoSEQ multiplex PCR; TCRdb stores just in-frame clones and leaves some out. The sample has approximately 170,000 clones, around 82% seen once; the top ten hold 9.5% to 13%. Material for sequencing was peripheral blood. The receptors were gathered from a man between 65 and 85 years old with active or convalescent COVID-19. The CDR3 runs from the conserved cysteine through the conserved F or W. The order of the fields is CDR3 protein, CDR3 DNA, V gene, J gene, clone size, D gene. The D gene is left open where the match is weak. For some rows the clone size is stated as once, few or many, or as a class when expanded; others skip it.

CDR3aa: CASSVVYSGDLDEQFF; CDR3nt: TGTGCCAGCAGCGTAGTCTATAGCGGGGATTTGGATGAGCAGTTCTTC; v_gene: TRBV9; j_gene: TRBJ2-1; abundance: -; d_gene: TRBD2
CDR3aa: CASSMNPGTLFYEQYF; CDR3nt: TGTGCCAGTAGTATGAATCCTGGGACATTGTTCTACGAGCAGTACTTC; v_gene: TRBV19; j_gene: TRBJ2-7; abundance: -; d_gene: -
CDR3aa: CASSSPPRNEKLFF; CDR3nt: TGTGCCAGCAGCTCTCCTCCCCGTAATGAAAAACTGTTTTTT; v_gene: TRBV7-2; j_gene: TRBJ1-4; abundance: -; d_gene: -
CDR3aa: CASSDRDRMNQPQHF; CDR3nt: TGCGCCAGCAGTGACCGGGACAGGATGAATCAGCCCCAGCATTTT; v_gene: TRBV10-2; j_gene: TRBJ1-5; abundance: -; d_gene: TRBD1
CDR3aa: CASRGENEQFF; CDR3nt: TGTGCCAGCAGAGGGGAAAATGAGCAGTTCTTC; v_gene: TRBV2; j_gene: TRBJ2-1; abundance: -; d_gene: -
CDR3aa: CASSFASGEAKNIQYF; CDR3nt: TGTGCCAGCAGCTTCGCTAGCGGGGAGGCCAAAAACATTCAGTACTTC; v_gene: TRBV7-9; j_gene: TRBJ2-4; abundance: -; d_gene: TRBD2
CDR3aa: CASRPDRINEKLFF; CDR3nt: TGTGCCAGCAGACCGGACAGGATTAATGAAAAACTGTTTTTT; v_gene: TRBV11-2; j_gene: TRBJ1-4; abundance: -; d_gene: TRBD1
CDR3aa: CASSLAPTSSVNEQFF; CDR3nt: TGTGCCAGCAGCTTAGCCCCGACTAGCTCTGTCAATGAGCAGTTCTTC; v_gene: TRBV7-6; j_gene: TRBJ2-1; abundance: -; d_gene: TRBD2
CDR3aa: CASSQDRGWRNSPLHF; CDR3nt: TGCGCCAGCAGCCAAGATCGGGGGTGGAGGAATTCACCCCTCCACTTT; v_gene: TRBV4-1; j_gene: TRBJ1-6; abundance: -; d_gene: -
CDR3aa: CAIGTGGGSPLHF; CDR3nt: TGTGCCATAGGGACAGGGGGCGGTTCACCCCTCCACTTT; v_gene: TRBV10-3; j_gene: TRBJ1-6; abundance: few; d_gene: TRBD1
CDR3aa: CSASGTSGIGNEQFF; CDR3nt: TGCAGTGCTAGTGGGACTAGCGGGATTGGGAATGAGCAGTTCTTC; v_gene: TRBV20-1; j_gene: TRBJ2-1; abundance: -; d_gene: TRBD2
CDR3aa: CASTKGVSETQYF; CDR3nt: TGTGCCAGCACCAAGGGGGTATCGGAGACCCAGTACTTC; v_gene: TRBV7-2; j_gene: TRBJ2-5; abundance: few; d_gene: -
CDR3aa: CASSVQGITDTQYF; CDR3nt: TGTGCCAGTAGTGTACAGGGTATCACAGATACGCAGTATTTT; v_gene: TRBV19; j_gene: TRBJ2-3; abundance: once; d_gene: -
CDR3aa: CASSVMPGLSYNEQFF; CDR3nt: TGTGCCAGCAGCGTAATGCCGGGACTATCCTACAATGAGCAGTTCTTC; v_gene: TRBV9; j_gene: TRBJ2-1; abundance: -; d_gene: TRBD2
CDR3aa: CASSSTSLAGVGDTQYF; CDR3nt: TGTGCCAGCAGTTCGACCTCCCTAGCGGGAGTGGGGGATACGCAGTATTTT; v_gene: TRBV28; j_gene: TRBJ2-3; abundance: -; d_gene: TRBD2
CDR3aa: CASSGGTASYNEQFF; CDR3nt: TGTGCCAGCAGCGGGGGGACAGCTTCCTACAATGAGCAGTTCTTC; v_gene: TRBV9; j_gene: TRBJ2-1; abundance: -; d_gene: TRBD1
CDR3aa: CASSLSPGDYNEQFF; CDR3nt: TGTGCCAGCAGCTTATCTCCAGGGGACTACAATGAGCAGTTCTTC; v_gene: TRBV7-3; j_gene: TRBJ2-1; abundance: -; d_gene: -
CDR3aa: CASSQAGTGELFF; CDR3nt: TGTGCCAGCAGCCAAGCAGGGACCGGGGAGCTGTTTTTT; v_gene: TRBV3-1/TRBV3-2; j_gene: TRBJ2-2; abundance: -; d_gene: -
CDR3aa: CASSVTRANTEAFF; CDR3nt: TGTGCCAGCAGCGTTACTAGAGCGAACACTGAAGCTTTCTTT; v_gene: TRBV9; j_gene: TRBJ1-1; abundance: -; d_gene: -
CDR3aa: CASSFRGQETQYF; CDR3nt: TGTGCCAGCAGTTTTAGGGGGCAAGAGACCCAGTACTTC; v_gene: TRBV12-3/TRBV12-4; j_gene: TRBJ2-5; abundance: -; d_gene: -
CDR3aa: CASSLPGLESSYEQYF; CDR3nt: TGTGCCAGCAGCTTGCCGGGACTAGAGAGCTCCTACGAGCAGTACTTC; v_gene: TRBV7-2; j_gene: TRBJ2-7; abundance: -; d_gene: TRBD2
CDR3aa: CASSPRTGARELFF; CDR3nt: TGCGCCAGCAGCCCGCGGACAGGGGCCCGGGAGCTGTTTTTT; v_gene: TRBV5-1; j_gene: TRBJ2-2; abundance: once; d_gene: TRBD1
CDR3aa: CSVAGTGGKNTEAFF; CDR3nt: TGCAGCGTGGCCGGGACAGGGGGGAAGAACACTGAAGCTTTCTTT; v_gene: TRBV29-1; j_gene: TRBJ1-1; abundance: -; d_gene: TRBD1
CDR3aa: CASSSGQGGVWPQHF; CDR3nt: TGTGCCAGCAGCTCGGGACAGGGGGGGGTGTGGCCCCAGCATTTT; v_gene: TRBV2; j_gene: TRBJ1-5; abundance: -; d_gene: TRBD1
CDR3aa: CASSFRGLAGGEQYF; CDR3nt: TGTGCCAGCAGTTTCCGCGGACTAGCGGGGGGCGAGCAGTACTTC; v_gene: TRBV6-5; j_gene: TRBJ2-7; abundance: -; d_gene: TRBD2
CDR3aa: CASSLKGGPVYYGYTF; CDR3nt: TGTGCCAGCAGTTTAAAGGGAGGACCGGTCTACTATGGCTACACCTTC; v_gene: TRBV27; j_gene: TRBJ1-2; abundance: few; d_gene: -
CDR3aa: CASRVGTDTNSPLHF; CDR3nt: TGTGCCAGCAGGGTCGGGACAGACACGAATTCACCCCTCCACTTT; v_gene: TRBV3-1/TRBV3-2; j_gene: TRBJ1-6; abundance: -; d_gene: TRBD1
CDR3aa: CASSSTPGQGWADTQYF; CDR3nt: TGTGCCAGCAGCTCCACACCGGGACAGGGCTGGGCAGATACGCAGTATTTT; v_gene: TRBV27; j_gene: TRBJ2-3; abundance: -; d_gene: TRBD1
CDR3aa: CASSPQDRVRYF; CDR3nt: TGTGCCAGCTCACCCCAGGACAGGGTTAGGTACTTC; v_gene: TRBV18; j_gene: TRBJ2-7; abundance: -; d_gene: TRBD1
CDR3aa: CASSDRNNEQFF; CDR3nt: TGTGCCAGCAGTGACAGAAACAATGAGCAGTTCTTC; v_gene: TRBV25-1; j_gene: TRBJ2-1; abundance: -; d_gene: -
CDR3aa: CASSPNSQSSYNEQFF; CDR3nt: TGTGCCAGCAGCCCGAACTCACAGAGCTCCTACAATGAGCAGTTCTTC; v_gene: TRBV11-3; j_gene: TRBJ2-1; abundance: few; d_gene: -
CDR3aa: CASSIRLAGGDNEQFF; CDR3nt: TGTGCCAGCAGTATCCGACTAGCGGGGGGGGACAATGAGCAGTTCTTC; v_gene: TRBV6-2/TRBV6-3; j_gene: TRBJ2-1; abundance: once; d_gene: TRBD2
CDR3aa: CASRQGSGNEQFF; CDR3nt: TGCGCCAGCAGACAGGGTTCCGGCAATGAGCAGTTCTTC; v_gene: TRBV5-1; j_gene: TRBJ2-1; abundance: -; d_gene: -
CDR3aa: CASSQQGGGETQYF; CDR3nt: TGTGCCAGCAGCCAACAGGGGGGAGGAGAGACCCAGTACTTC; v_gene: TRBV3-1/TRBV3-2; j_gene: TRBJ2-5; abundance: -; d_gene: -
CDR3aa: CASSPALNTEAFF; CDR3nt: TGTGCCAGCTCACCGGCTCTGAACACTGAAGCTTTCTTT; v_gene: TRBV18; j_gene: TRBJ1-1; abundance: -; d_gene: -